A single sample gave rise to the 4 T cell receptor beta chains below, sequenced in a study of blood T cell repertoires in COVID-19. The table came from immunoSEQ multiplex PCR; TCRdb's copy has only in-frame clones and leaves some out. The sample shows approximately 260,000 clones, roughly 88% of them seen only once. Sequencing was done on a sample of PBMCs or T cells enriched from blood (not recorded which). Source of these receptors: a woman in her thirties or forties with acute COVID-19.

In this sample, this clone turned up once. The CDR3 here is CASSLGLLGEQFF. In DNA, the CDR3 is TGTGCCAGCAGTTTGGGACTTCTTGGTGAGCAGTTCTTC. The chain joins TRBV12-3 or TRBV12-4 to TRBJ2-1; D may be TRBD2 (6 bases). This CDR3 is built from 13 residues. Trimming cost V 3 bases and J 9 bases, with 12 bases left between them.

V is TRBV7-9 and J is TRBJ1-2; TRBD1 aligns across 9 bases. V lost 5 bases to trimming and J lost 1 base; unmatched junction nucleotides: 5. The germline CDR1 and CDR2 sequences are SEHNR and FQNEAQ (reference sequence). The CDR3 length is 15 residues. The CDR3 loop is CASSPGTGLNYGYTF. In DNA, the CDR3 is TGTGCCAGCAGCCCCGGGACAGGGCTTAACTATGGCTACACCTTC. The entire variable domain, with the rest obtained from reference TRBV7-9 and TRBJ1-2, is as follows: DTGVSQNPRHKITKRGQNVTFRCDPISEHNRLYWYRQTLGQGPEFLTYFQNEAQLEKSRLLSDRFSAERPKGSFSTLEIQRTEQGDSAMYLCASSPGTGLNYGYTFGSGTRLTVV.

Notes on this clone: The same CDR3 arises from other DNA sequences in this sample as well. This CDR3 is CASSEAGGTEAFF. For the CDR3, the DNA is TGCGCCAGCAGTGAGGCCGGAGGGACTGAAGCTTTCTTT. The rearrangement links TRBV10-1 to TRBJ1-1, with no clear D. From germline, CDR1 is WNHNN and CDR2 SYGVQD (reference sequence). Trimming removed 2 bases from V and 5 bases from J, with 9 bases in between. CDR3 length: 13 amino acids.

This clone was seen more than once but under ten times. The chain links TRBV6-2 or TRBV6-3 to TRBJ1-2; TRBD1 might be the D (5 bases). Between the trimmed V and J ends, which lost 0 bases and 6 bases, there was a span of 14 bases. This CDR3 has 15 amino acids. The germline gives CDR1 MNHEY, CDR2 SVGEGT. The CDR3 region is CASSYSKSSGDGYTF. In DNA, the CDR3 is TGTGCCAGCAGTTACTCTAAGTCGTCGGGGGATGGCTACACCTTC.